This T cell receptor (beta chain) comes out of a study of cytomegalovirus exposure and HLA in healthy donors. Overall study: Findings of an earlier analysis included some 110 million unique TCR beta sequences from 200 million or so T cells. Broader study findings: The dataset shows that most TCR sequences were rare, while some public TCRs occurred in many donors. CMV antigen specificity was confirmed in vitro for three CMV-associated chains.

Germline V gene lookup returns CDR1 SGHVS and CDR2 FNYEAQ. Trimming took 2 bases from V and 0 from J; bases not matched to a gene: 13. This CDR3 contains 19 residues. The PCR made use of 60 Vbeta and 13 Jbeta primers. Profiled with immunoSEQ multiplex PCR; TCRdb holds only in-frame clones, not every one. The data contain fewer than 110,000 clones, 81% of them seen just once; the ten biggest clones take up 2% to 2.5%. This clone was seen more than once but under ten times. Its cognate antigen is unknown. What was sequenced was PBMCs. V and J are TRBV7-6 and TRBJ2-3, with TRBD2 matching over 8 bases. The receptor comes from a man aged 25-45 years in good health and CMV-seronegative. The CDR3 DNA follows: TGTGCCAGCAGCTTATCCCCCCGGCGGGGGGCCCTGAGCACAGATACGCAGTATTTT. Protein: CASSLSPRRGALSTDTQYF.